These T cell receptor beta chains were read from a single sample in a study of CD4+ T cells in melanoma. Generated by immunoSEQ multiplex PCR, the TCRdb table keeps only in-frame clones and is missing some. The sample consists of 9,000 to 13,000 clones, about 67% of them appearing once. The sequencing sample was made of cells from a culture (not recorded whether cultured in vitro). These receptors originate from a human donor with melanoma. The CDR3 runs from the conserved cysteine through the conserved F or W. D genes are given only for firm matches. Not all rows give a size; the values are once, few, many and, for expanded clones, a class.

-,TRBJ1-2,-,TRBV20-1,CSARVGYGYTF,TGCAGTGCTAGAGTTGGCTATGGCTACACCTTC
few,TRBJ1-5,-,TRBV2,CASSSGDQPQHF,TGTGCCAGCAGTTCAGGGGACCAGCCCCAGCATTTT
few,TRBJ1-1,-,TRBV5-7,CASSLVAFF,TGTGCCAGCAGCTTGGTCGCTTTCTTT
few,TRBJ2-1,-,TRBV9,CASSVASGPGNEQFF,TGTGCCAGCAGCGTAGCTAGTGGTCCTGGAAATGAGCAGTTCTTC
-,TRBJ1-3,-,TRBV11-1,CASSLASAGVSGNTIYF,TGTGCCAGCAGCTTAGCCTCCGCAGGAGTCTCTGGAAACACCATATATTTT
-,TRBJ1-1,-,TRBV7-2,CASSLAGVNTEAFF,TGTGCCAGCAGCTTAGCTGGGGTGAACACTGAAGCTTTCTTT
-,TRBJ2-1,-,TRBV27,CASSFGLRGSGNEQFF,TGTGCCAGCAGTTTTGGGTTGCGGGGTTCCGGCAATGAGCAGTTCTTC
-,TRBJ2-7,-,TRBV30,CAWSVGYVPYEQYF,TGTGCCTGGAGTGTTGGGTATGTTCCCTACGAGCAGTACTTC
-,TRBJ2-7,-,TRBV11-2,CASSTRPLSEQYF,TGTGCCAGCAGCACCCGGCCCTTATCGGAGCAGTACTTC
-,TRBJ2-2,-,TRBV2,CASSAQAVENTGELFF,TGTGCCAGCAGTGCACAAGCAGTGGAGAACACCGGGGAGCTGTTTTTT
-,TRBJ1-5,-,TRBV2,CASRDDFGGGINQPQHF,TGTGCCAGCAGGGACGATTTTGGGGGGGGGATCAATCAGCCCCAGCATTTT
medium-sized,TRBJ1-2,TRBD1,TRBV7-9,CASSFPGGNGYTF,TGTGCCAGCAGCTTTCCAGGGGGAAATGGCTACACCTTC
few,TRBJ2-1,-,TRBV7-3,CASSSSGPRGEQFF,TGTGCCAGCAGCTCGTCCGGGCCGCGCGGTGAGCAGTTCTTC
-,TRBJ2-2,-,TRBV15,CATSSIANTGELFF,TGTGCCACCAGTAGTATCGCGAACACCGGGGAGCTGTTTTTT
-,TRBJ2-3,TRBD2,TRBV7-3,CASSDTGGPTDTQYF,TGTGCCAGCAGCGATACGGGGGGACCCACAGATACGCAGTATTTT
once,TRBJ2-3,-,TRBV6-5,CASSIQGAQGDTQYF,TGTGCCAGCAGTATACAGGGCGCTCAAGGAGATACGCAGTATTTT
few,TRBJ2-1,-,TRBV6-6,CASGSEQFF,TGTGCCAGCGGAAGTGAGCAGTTCTTC
-,TRBJ2-5,TRBD2,TRBV7-2,CASSFKTHGRETQYF,TGTGCCAGCAGCTTCAAGACCCACGGGAGGGAGACCCAGTACTTC
-,TRBJ2-6,TRBD2,TRBV4-2,CASSQKLAGGVSGANVLTF,TGTGCCAGCAGCCAAAAGCTAGCGGGGGGAGTCTCTGGGGCCAACGTCCTGACTTTC
-,TRBJ1-1,-,TRBV7-8,CASSLTVYTEAFF,TGTGCCAGCAGCTTGACAGTTTACACTGAAGCTTTCTTT
-,TRBJ1-5,TRBD1,TRBV11-2,CASSLAGTGSRFINQPQHF,TGTGCCAGCAGCTTAGCTGGGACAGGGTCCCGATTTATCAATCAGCCCCAGCATTTT
-,TRBJ1-5,-,TRBV7-3,CASSPRVAVDSNQPQHF,TGTGCCAGCAGCCCCAGGGTGGCGGTCGATAGCAATCAGCCCCAGCATTTT
-,TRBJ2-1,-,TRBV11-3,CASSLDSNEQFF,TGTGCCAGCAGCTTAGATAGCAATGAGCAGTTCTTC
few,TRBJ1-1,-,TRBV30,CACTREGNTEAFF,TGTGCCTGTACCCGTGAGGGGAACACTGAAGCTTTCTTT
-,TRBJ1-2,-,TRBV6-5,CASRSTYGYTF,TGTGCCAGCAGATCCACCTATGGCTACACCTTC
-,TRBJ2-4,TRBD2,TRBV19,CASTPGRGARDIQYF,TGTGCCAGTACCCCGGGGCGGGGGGCGCGAGACATTCAGTACTTC
-,TRBJ2-7,TRBD1,TRBV15,CATSRDGPGQGLYEQYF,TGTGCCACCAGCAGAGACGGACCGGGACAGGGCCTCTACGAGCAGTACTTC
-,TRBJ2-3,TRBD2,TRBV7-9,CASSLSRGEGDTQYF,TGTGCCAGCAGCTTATCGCGGGGGGAGGGAGATACGCAGTATTTT
once,TRBJ2-7,-,TRBV9,CASSEAAASSYEQYF,TGTGCCAGCAGCGAGGCGGCGGCCAGCTCCTACGAGCAGTACTTC
few,TRBJ1-1,-,TRBV6-4,CASISPRNSRMNTEAFF,TGTGCCAGCATCTCCCCCAGGAACAGCCGCATGAACACTGAAGCTTTCTTT
-,TRBJ2-3,TRBD1,TRBV13,CASSRTTGTGATDTQYF,TGTGCCAGCAGCCGCACAACCGGGACAGGGGCCACAGATACGCAGTATTTT
once,TRBJ1-2,-,TRBV5-6,CASSPRVRARYGYTF,TGTGCCAGCAGCCCTAGGGTGAGGGCTCGTTATGGCTACACCTTC
-,TRBJ2-1,TRBD1,TRBV6-1,CATSGIQGVRNEQFF,TGTGCCACTTCGGGTATACAGGGGGTTCGCAATGAGCAGTTCTTC
few,TRBJ1-1,-,TRBV10-3,CAISGQSNTEAFF,TGTGCCATCAGTGGACAGTCCAACACTGAAGCTTTCTTT
-,TRBJ1-6,-,TRBV7-2,CASSLDKAEFYNSPLHF,TGTGCCAGCAGCTTAGATAAGGCAGAATTTTATAATTCACCCCTCCACTTT
-,TRBJ1-6,-,TRBV4-1,CASSQAPVASLHF,TGCGCCAGCAGCCAAGCCCCGGTGGCATCCCTCCACTTT
-,TRBJ2-3,TRBD1,TRBV9,CASSPLGQGIDTQYF,TGTGCCAGCAGCCCTCTGGGACAGGGAATTGATACGCAGTATTTT